A single sample gave rise to the 10 T cell receptor beta chains below, sequenced in a study of CD8 T cells in Susac syndrome. With random hexamers, reverse transcription was performed on 0.5 to 1 ug of RNA. TCRdb independently ran MiXCR on the immunoSEQ multiplex PCR reads; one entry per CDR3 protein. Here the sample spans 300,000 to 350,000 distinct CDR3 sequences, 92% being singletons. Source material: CD4+ T cells from PBMCs. Every receptor here comes from a human donor with multiple sclerosis.

The chain combines TRBV5-1 with TRBJ2-3, with TRBD1 matching 9 bases. Germline V gives CDR1 SGHRS, CDR2 YFSETQ. This CDR3 contains 15 residues. The ends lost 4 bases at V and 6 bases at J; junction bases unmatched: 9. Here the CDR3 DNA reads TGCGCCAGCAGCCCGTACAGGGGGCGTTGGGATACGCAGTATTTT. This gives the protein CASSPYRGRWDTQYF.

This clonotype was seen once. The gene calls are TRBV24-1 and TRBJ2-1; 8 bases align to TRBD2. Germline V gene lookup returns CDR1 KGHDR and CDR2 SFDVKD. This CDR3 has 13 residues. Trimming took 5 bases from V and 9 from J; bases not matched to a gene: 5. The CDR3 sequence is CATSGSSGREQFF. The DNA for the CDR3 is TGTGCCACCAGTGGATCTAGCGGGCGTGAGCAGTTCTTC.

V gene TRBV7-9 combines with J gene TRBJ1-4; D perhaps matches TRBD1 (5 bases). Germline lookup yields CDR1 SEHNR and CDR2 FQNEAQ (reference sequence). The CDR3 has 12 amino acids. Trimming shortened V by 8 bases and J by 7 bases, and 11 bases separated the two germline ends. In DNA, the CDR3 is TGTGCCAGCGGGGGGGGAGTTGAAAAACTGTTTTTT. This sequence encodes CASGGGVEKLFF.

This clonotype has more than one count but fewer than ten. V is TRBV3-1 and J is TRBJ1-2, with no clear D. With 0 bases removed from V and 4 bases from J, the gap between germline ends came to 6 bases. Germline V gene data show CDR1 as LGHDT and CDR2 as YNNKEL (reference sequence). The CDR3 extends over 13 amino acids. The CDR3 region is CASSQESTYGYTF. The CDR3 bases are TGTGCCAGCAGCCAAGAGTCGACCTATGGCTACACCTTC.

This chain uses TRBV19 with TRBJ1-6; no reliable D call. CDR1 is LNHDA, CDR2 SQIVND, per germline (reference sequence). V was trimmed by 2 bases and J by 0 bases, leaving 8 bases between them. The CDR3 consists of 16 residues. Written as DNA, the CDR3 is TGTGCCAGTAGTATACAGGCGTCCTCCTATAATTCACCCCTCCACTTT. This sequence encodes CASSIQASSYNSPLHF.

This clonotype was picked up one time. The chain recombines TRBV12-3 or TRBV12-4 with TRBJ1-2, with D perhaps TRBD1 (6 bases). Trimming stripped 7 bases from V and 5 bases from J, with 14 bases between. CDR3 size: 13 residues. As DNA, the CDR3 is TGTGCCAGCACCCTCGGACAGTCATATGGCTACACCTTC. This codes for CASTLGQSYGYTF.

J is TRBJ1-2 and V is TRBV20-1; 7 nucleotides line up with TRBD1. The ends lost 7 bases at V and 4 bases at J; junction bases unmatched: 9. The CDR3 sequence is 13 residues long. CDR1 DFQATT and CDR2 SNEGSKA come from the germline V gene (reference sequence). This CDR3 is CSGGTSGGYGYTF. The CDR3, as DNA: TGCAGTGGGGGGACTTCAGGGGGCTATGGCTACACCTTC.

The gene calls are TRBV12-3 or TRBV12-4 and TRBJ2-1; D not resolved. The V end lost 1 base, the J end lost 6 bases, and 10 bases lay between the germline ends. This CDR3 contains 14 residues. The CDR3 region is CASSLGPPVNEQFF. The CDR3 coding sequence is TGTGCCAGCAGTTTAGGACCCCCTGTCAATGAGCAGTTCTTC.

This clonotype has a handful of counts. The V and J genes are TRBV29-1 and TRBJ2-7; D remains unclear. Trimming shortened V by 4 bases and J by 0 bases, and 4 bases separated the two germline ends. The V gene's germline CDR1 is SQVTM and CDR2 ANQGSEA. The CDR3 loop spans 11 amino acids. CDR3 in amino acids: CSVVDSYEQYF. The CDR3 DNA follows: TGCAGCGTTGTTGACTCCTACGAGCAGTACTTC.

The J gene is TRBJ2-1, the V gene TRBV27, with 10 bases that match TRBD2. Germline values: CDR1 MNHEY, CDR2 SMNVEV (reference sequence). CDR3 length equals 18 residues. V trimming: 10 bases; J trimming: 0 bases; junction bases outside the gene matches: 15. The CDR3 DNA follows: TGTGCCACCAACCCGGGACTAGCGTACGGTCCCTCCTACAATGAGCAGTTCTTC. Amino acids: CATNPGLAYGPSYNEQFF.